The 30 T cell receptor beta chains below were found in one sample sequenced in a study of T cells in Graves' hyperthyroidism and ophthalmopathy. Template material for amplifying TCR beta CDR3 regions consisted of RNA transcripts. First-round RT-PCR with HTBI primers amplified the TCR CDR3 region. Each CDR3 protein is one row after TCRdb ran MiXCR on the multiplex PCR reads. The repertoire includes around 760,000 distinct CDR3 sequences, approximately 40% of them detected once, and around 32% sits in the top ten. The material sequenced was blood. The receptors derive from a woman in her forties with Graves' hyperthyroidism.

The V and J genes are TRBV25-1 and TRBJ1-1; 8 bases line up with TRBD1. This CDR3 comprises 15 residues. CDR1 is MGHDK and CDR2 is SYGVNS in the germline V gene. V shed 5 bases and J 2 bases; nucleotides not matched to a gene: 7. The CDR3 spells CASSSLTGDNTEAFF. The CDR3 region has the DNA TGTGCCAGCAGTTCTTTGACAGGGGACAACACTGAAGCTTTCTTT. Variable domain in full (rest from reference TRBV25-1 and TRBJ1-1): EADIYQTPRYLVIGTGKKITLECSQTMGHDKMYWYQQDPGMELHLIHYSYGVNSTEKGDLSSESTVSRIRTEHFPLTLESARPSHTSQYLCASSSLTGDNTEAFFGQGTRLTVV.

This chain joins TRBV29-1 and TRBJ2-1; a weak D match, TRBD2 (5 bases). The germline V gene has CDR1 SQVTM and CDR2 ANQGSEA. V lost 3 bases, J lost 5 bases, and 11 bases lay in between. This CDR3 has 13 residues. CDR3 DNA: TGCAGCGTTGACGAGCGGAGAAACAATGAGCAGTTCTTC. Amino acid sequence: CSVDERRNNEQFF.

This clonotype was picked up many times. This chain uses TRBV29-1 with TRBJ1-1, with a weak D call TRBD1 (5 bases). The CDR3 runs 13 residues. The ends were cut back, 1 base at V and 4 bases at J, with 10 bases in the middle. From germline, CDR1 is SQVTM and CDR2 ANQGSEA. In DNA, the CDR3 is TGCAGCGTTGAAGGGTTCGGGGGCACTGAAGCTTTCTTT. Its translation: CSVEGFGGTEAFF.

This CDR3 reads CASSLDSDRSEAFF. The DNA for the CDR3 is TGTGCCAGCAGCTTGGATTCAGATCGTTCTGAAGCTTTCTTT. The chain has TRBV5-6 and TRBJ1-1; no firm D call. Trimming left V 0 bases short and J 6 bases short, with 12 bases between. Germline CDR1 is SGHDT and CDR2 is YYEEEE. The CDR3 spans 14 residues.

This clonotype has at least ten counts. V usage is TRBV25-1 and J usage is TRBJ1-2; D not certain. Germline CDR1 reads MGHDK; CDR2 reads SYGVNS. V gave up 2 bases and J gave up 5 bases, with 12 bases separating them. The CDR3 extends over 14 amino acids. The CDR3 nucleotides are TGTGCCAGCAGTGAAAAACTGGCTGCTTATGGCTACACCTTC. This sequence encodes CASSEKLAAYGYTF.

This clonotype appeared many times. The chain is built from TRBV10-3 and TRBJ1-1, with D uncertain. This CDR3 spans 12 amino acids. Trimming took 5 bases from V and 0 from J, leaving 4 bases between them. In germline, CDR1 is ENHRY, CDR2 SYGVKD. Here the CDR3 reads CAISRLNTEAFF. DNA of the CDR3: TGTGCCATCAGTCGGTTGAACACTGAAGCTTTCTTT.

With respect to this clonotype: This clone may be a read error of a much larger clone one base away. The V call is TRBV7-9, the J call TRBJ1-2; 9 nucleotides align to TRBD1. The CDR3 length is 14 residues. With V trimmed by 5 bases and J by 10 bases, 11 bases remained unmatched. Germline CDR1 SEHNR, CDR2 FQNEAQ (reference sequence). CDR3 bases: TGTGCCAGCAGCATAGGGACAGGGACGCATGACTACACCTTC. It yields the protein CASSIGTGTHDYTF.

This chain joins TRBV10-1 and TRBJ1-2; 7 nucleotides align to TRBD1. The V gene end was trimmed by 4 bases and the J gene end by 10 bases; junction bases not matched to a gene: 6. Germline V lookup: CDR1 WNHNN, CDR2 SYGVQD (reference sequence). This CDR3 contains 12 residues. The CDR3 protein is CASSVDRAVYTF. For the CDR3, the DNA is TGCGCCAGCAGTGTAGACAGGGCCGTCTACACCTTC.

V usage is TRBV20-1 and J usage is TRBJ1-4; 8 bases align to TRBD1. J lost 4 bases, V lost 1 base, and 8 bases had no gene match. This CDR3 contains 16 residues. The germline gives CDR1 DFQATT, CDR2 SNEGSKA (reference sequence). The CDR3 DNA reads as TGCAGTGCTAGAGTACCCACAGGGGGGGTTAATGAAAAACTGTTTTTT. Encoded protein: CSARVPTGGVNEKLFF.

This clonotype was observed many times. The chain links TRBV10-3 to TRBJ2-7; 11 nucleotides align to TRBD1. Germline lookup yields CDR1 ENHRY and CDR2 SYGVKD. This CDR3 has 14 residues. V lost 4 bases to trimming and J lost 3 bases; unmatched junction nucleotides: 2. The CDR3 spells CAISAGTGGYEQYF. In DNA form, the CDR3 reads TGTGCCATCAGTGCCGGGACAGGGGGCTACGAGCAGTACTTC.

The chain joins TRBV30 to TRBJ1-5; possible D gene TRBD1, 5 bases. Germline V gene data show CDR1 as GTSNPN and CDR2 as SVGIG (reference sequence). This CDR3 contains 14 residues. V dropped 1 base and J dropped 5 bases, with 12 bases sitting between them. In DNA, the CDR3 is TGTGCCTGGAGTGAGTGGGGGATCCATCAGCCCCAGCATTTT. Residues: CAWSEWGIHQPQHF. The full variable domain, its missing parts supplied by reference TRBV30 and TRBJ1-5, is SQTIHQWPATLVQPVGSPLSLECTVEGTSNPNLYWYRQAAGRGLQLLFYSVGIGQISSEVPQNLSASRPQDRQFILSSKKLLLSDSGFYLCAWSEWGIHQPQHFGDGTRLSIL.

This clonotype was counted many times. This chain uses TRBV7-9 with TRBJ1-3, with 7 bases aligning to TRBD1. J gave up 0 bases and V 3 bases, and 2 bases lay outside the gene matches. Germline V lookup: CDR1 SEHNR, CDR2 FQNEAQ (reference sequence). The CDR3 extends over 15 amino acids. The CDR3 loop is CASSLGQTSGNTIYF. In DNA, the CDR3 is TGTGCCAGCAGCTTGGGACAGACCTCTGGAAACACCATATATTTT. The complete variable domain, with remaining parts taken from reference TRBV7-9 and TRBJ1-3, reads DTGVSQNPRHKITKRGQNVTFRCDPISEHNRLYWYRQTLGQGPEFLTYFQNEAQLEKSRLLSDRFSAERPKGSFSTLEIQRTEQGDSAMYLCASSLGQTSGNTIYFGEGSWLTVV.

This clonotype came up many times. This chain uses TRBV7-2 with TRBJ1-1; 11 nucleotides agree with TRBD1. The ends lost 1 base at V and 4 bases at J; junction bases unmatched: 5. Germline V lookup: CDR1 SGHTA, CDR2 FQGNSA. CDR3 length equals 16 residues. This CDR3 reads CASSLEGTGGFTEAFF. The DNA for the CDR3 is TGTGCCAGCAGCTTAGAAGGGACAGGGGGGTTCACTGAAGCTTTCTTT.

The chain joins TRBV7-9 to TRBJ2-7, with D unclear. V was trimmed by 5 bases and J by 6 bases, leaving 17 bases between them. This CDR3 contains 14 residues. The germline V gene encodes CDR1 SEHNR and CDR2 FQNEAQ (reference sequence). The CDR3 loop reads CASSPRSSSGEQYF. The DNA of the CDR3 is TGTGCCAGCAGCCCTAGGAGTTCAAGTGGCGAGCAGTACTTC.

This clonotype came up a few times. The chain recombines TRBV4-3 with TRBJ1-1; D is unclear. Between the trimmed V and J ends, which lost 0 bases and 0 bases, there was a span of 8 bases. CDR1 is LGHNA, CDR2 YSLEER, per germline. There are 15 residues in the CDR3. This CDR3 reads CASSQDGDLNTEAFF. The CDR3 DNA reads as TGCGCCAGCAGCCAAGACGGGGATCTGAACACTGAAGCTTTCTTT.

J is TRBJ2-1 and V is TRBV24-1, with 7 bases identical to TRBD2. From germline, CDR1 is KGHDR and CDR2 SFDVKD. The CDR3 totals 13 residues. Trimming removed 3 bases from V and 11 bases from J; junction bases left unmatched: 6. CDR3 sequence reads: CATSDHFSGKQFF. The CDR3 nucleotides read TGTGCCACCAGTGATCACTTCAGCGGGAAGCAGTTCTTC.

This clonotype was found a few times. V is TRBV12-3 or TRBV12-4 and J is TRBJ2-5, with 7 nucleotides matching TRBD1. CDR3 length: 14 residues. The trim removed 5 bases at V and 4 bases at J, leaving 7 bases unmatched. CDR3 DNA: TGTGCCAGCAGTACGAAGAACAGGGGAGAGACCCAGTACTTC. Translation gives CASSTKNRGETQYF.

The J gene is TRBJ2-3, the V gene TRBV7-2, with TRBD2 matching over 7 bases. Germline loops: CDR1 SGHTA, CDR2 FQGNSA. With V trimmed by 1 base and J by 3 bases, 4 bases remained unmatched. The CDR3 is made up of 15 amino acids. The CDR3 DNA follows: TGTGCCAGCAGCTTAGGTTCGGGAGGAACAGATACGCAGTATTTT. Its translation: CASSLGSGGTDTQYF.

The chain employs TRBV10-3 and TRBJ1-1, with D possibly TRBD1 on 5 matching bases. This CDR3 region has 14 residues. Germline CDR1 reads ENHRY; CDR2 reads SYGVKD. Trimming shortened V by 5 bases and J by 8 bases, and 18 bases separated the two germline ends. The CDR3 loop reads CAISHSRDGREAFF. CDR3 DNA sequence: TGTGCCATCAGTCATTCAAGGGACGGGAGAGAAGCTTTCTTT.

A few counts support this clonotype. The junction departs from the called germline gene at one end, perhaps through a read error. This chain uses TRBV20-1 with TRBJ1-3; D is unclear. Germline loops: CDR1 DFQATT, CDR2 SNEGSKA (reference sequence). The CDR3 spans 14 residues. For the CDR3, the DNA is TGCAGTACTAGAATTGAGCACTCTGGAAACACCATATATTTT. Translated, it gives CSTRIEHSGNTIYF.

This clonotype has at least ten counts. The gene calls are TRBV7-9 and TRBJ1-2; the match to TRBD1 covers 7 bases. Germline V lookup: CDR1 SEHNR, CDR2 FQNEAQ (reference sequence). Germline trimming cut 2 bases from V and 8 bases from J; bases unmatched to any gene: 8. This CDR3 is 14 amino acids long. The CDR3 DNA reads TGTGCCAGCAGCTTACGAGGGGGCGGTTTCGGCTACACCTTC. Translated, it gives CASSLRGGGFGYTF.

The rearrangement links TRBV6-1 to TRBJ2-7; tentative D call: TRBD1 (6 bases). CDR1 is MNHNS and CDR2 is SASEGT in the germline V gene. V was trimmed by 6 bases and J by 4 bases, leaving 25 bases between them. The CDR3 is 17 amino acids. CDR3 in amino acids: CASSLNRDSQSQYEQYF. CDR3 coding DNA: TGTGCCAGCAGCCTCAACAGGGATTCCCAATCCCAATACGAGCAGTACTTC.

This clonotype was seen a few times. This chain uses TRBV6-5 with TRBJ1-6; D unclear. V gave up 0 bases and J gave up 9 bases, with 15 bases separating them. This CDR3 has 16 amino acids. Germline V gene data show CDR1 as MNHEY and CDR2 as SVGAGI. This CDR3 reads CASSYSLRAGTSPLHF. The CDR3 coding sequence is TGTGCCAGCAGTTACTCTCTTCGGGCCGGAACTTCACCCCTCCACTTT.

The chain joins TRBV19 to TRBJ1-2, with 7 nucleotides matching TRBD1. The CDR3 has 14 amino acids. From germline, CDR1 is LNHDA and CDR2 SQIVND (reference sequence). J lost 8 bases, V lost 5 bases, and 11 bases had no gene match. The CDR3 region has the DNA TGTGCCAGTAGTGGTCAACAGGGGACGCGCGGCTACACCTTC. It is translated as CASSGQQGTRGYTF.

CDR3 sequence: CASSIGTGGLETQHF. As DNA, the CDR3 is TGTGCCAGTAGTATCGGGACAGGGGGCTTAGAGACCCAGCATTTT. V usage is TRBV19 and J usage is TRBJ1-5, with 12 bases identical to TRBD1. CDR3 length: 15 amino acids. In germline, CDR1 is LNHDA, CDR2 SQIVND (reference sequence). Trimming removed 3 bases from V and 11 bases from J; junction bases left unmatched: 8. The whole variable domain, remainder taken from reference TRBV19 and TRBJ1-5, is DGGITQSPKYLFRKEGQNVTLSCEQNLNHDAMYWYRQDPGQGLRLIYYSQIVNDFQKGDIAEGYSVSREKKESFPLTVTSAQKNPTAFYLCASSIGTGGLETQHFGDGTRLSIL.

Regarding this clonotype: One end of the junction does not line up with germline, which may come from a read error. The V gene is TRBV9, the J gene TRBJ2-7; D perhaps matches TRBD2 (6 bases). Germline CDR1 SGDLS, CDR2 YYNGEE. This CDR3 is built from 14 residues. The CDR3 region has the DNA TGTGCCAGCAGCGGGAGTAGCGGTGACTACAAGCAGTACTTC. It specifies CASSGSSGDYKQYF.

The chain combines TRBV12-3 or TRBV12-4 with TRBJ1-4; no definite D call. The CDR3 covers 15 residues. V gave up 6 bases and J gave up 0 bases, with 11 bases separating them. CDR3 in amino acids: CASSAHRATNEKLFF. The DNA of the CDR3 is TGTGCCAGCAGCGCCCACAGAGCAACTAATGAAAAACTGTTTTTT.

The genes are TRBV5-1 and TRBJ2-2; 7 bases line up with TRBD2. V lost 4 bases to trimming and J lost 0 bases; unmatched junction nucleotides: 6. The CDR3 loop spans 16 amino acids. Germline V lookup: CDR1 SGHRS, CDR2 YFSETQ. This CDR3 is CASSLRDYPNTGELFF. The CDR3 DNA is TGCGCCAGCAGCCTCCGGGACTACCCGAACACCGGGGAGCTGTTTTTT.

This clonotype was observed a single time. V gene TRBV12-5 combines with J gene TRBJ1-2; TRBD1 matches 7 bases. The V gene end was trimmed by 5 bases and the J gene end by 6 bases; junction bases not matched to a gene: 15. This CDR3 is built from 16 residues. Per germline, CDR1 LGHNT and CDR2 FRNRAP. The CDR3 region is CASGLNAPGQSDGYTF. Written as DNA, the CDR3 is TGTGCTAGTGGTCTAAATGCCCCGGGACAGTCTGATGGCTACACCTTC.

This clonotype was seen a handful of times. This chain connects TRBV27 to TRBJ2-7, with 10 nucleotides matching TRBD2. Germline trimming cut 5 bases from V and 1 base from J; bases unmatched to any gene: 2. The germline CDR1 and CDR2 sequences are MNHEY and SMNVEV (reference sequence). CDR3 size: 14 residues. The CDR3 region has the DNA TGTGCCAGCAGTACTAGCGGGAATTCCTACGAGCAGTACTTC. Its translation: CASSTSGNSYEQYF.